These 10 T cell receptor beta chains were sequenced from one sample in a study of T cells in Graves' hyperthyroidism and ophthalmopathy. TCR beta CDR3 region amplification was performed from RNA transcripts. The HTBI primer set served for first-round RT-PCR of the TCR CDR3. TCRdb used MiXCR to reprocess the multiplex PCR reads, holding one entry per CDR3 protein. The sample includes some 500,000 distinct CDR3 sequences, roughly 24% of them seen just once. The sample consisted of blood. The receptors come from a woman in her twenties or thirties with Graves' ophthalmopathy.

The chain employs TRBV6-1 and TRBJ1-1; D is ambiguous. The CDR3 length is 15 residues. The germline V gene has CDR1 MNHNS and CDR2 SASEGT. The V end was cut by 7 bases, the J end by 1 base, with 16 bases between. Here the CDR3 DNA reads TGTGCCAGCATGGGATGGGGAGAGGCGAACACTGAAGCTTTCTTT. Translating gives CASMGWGEANTEAFF.

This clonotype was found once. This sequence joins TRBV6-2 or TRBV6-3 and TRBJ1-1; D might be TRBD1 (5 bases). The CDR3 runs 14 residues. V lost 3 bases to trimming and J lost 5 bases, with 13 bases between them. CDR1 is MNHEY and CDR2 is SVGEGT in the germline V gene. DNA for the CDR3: TGTGCCAGCAGTTATTGGGCAGGGAATACTGAAGCTTTCTTT. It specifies CASSYWAGNTEAFF.

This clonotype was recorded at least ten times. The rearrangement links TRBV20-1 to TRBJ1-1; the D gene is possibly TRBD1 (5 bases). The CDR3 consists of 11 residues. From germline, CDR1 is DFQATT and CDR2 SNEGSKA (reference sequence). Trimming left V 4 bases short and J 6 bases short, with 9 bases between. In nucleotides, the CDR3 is TGCAGTGCTAACCAGGGCGCTGAAGCTTTCTTT. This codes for CSANQGAEAFF.

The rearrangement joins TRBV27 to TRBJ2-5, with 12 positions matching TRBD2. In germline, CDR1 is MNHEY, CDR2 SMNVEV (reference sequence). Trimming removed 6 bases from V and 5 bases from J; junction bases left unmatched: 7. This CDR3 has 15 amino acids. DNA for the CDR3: TGTGCCAGCAGACTAGCGGGAGGCGGGTGGGAGACCCAGTACTTC. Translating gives CASRLAGGGWETQYF.

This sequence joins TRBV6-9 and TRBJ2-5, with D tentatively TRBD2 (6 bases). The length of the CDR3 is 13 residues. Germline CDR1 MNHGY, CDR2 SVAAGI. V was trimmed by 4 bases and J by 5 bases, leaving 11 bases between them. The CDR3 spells CASSFSGDETQYF. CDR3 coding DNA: TGTGCCAGCAGTTTTTCGGGGGACGAGACCCAGTACTTC.

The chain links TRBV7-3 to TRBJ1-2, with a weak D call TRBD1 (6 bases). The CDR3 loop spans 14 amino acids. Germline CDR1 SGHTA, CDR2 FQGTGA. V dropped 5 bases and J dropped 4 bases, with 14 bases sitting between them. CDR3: CASSETGTSYGYTF. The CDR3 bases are TGTGCCAGCAGCGAAACAGGGACCTCCTATGGCTACACCTTC.

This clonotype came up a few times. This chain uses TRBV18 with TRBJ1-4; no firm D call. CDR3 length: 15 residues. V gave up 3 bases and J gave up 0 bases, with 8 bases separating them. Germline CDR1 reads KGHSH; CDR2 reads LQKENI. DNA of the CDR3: TGTGCCAGCTCACCCGGTGCTACAACTAATGAAAAACTGTTTTTT. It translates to CASSPGATTNEKLFF. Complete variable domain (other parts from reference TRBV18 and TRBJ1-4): NAGVMQNPRHLVRRRGQEARLRCSPMKGHSHVYWYRQLPEEGLKFMVYLQKENIIDESGMPKERFSAEFPKEGPSILRIQQVVRGDSAAYFCASSPGATTNEKLFFGSGTQLSVL.

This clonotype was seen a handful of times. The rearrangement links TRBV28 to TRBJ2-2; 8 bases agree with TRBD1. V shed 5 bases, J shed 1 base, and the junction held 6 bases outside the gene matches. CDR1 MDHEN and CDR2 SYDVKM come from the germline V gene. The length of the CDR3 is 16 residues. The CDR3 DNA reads TGTGCCAGCAGTCCACCCGGGACAGGGAACACCGGGGAGCTGTTTTTT. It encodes CASSPPGTGNTGELFF.

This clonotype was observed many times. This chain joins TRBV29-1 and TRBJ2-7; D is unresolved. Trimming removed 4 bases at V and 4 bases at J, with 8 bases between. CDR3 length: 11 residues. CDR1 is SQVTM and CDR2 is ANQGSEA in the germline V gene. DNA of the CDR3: TGCAGCGTTGGTGGGCAATACGAGCAGTACTTC. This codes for CSVGGQYEQYF.

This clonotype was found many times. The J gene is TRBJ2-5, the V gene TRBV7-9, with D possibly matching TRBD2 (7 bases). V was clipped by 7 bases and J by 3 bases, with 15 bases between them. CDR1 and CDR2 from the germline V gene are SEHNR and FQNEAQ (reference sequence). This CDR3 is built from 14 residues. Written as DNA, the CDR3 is TGTGCCAGCATGACTACAGGGAGGGAAGAGACCCAGTACTTC. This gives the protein CASMTTGREETQYF.